Following are 19 T cell receptor beta chains from one sample sequenced in a study of regulatory T cells in long-lasting Graves disease. TCR beta libraries were built with iRepertoire HTBI primers and Arm-PCR of CDR3 regions. TCRdb used MiXCR to reprocess the multiplex PCR reads, holding one entry per CDR3 protein. The sample has a few hundred thousand distinct CDR3 sequences, about 22% seen once. The time point is: persistent/refractory GD, antithyroid drugs over 5 years with positive TRAb. The TCR library was made from RNA extracted from PBMCs. Material: peripheral blood mononuclear cells (PBMCs), obtained when the disease was refractory, from a patient treated with antithyroid drugs. All receptors derive from a female donor with Graves disease.

The table lists this clonotype with many counts. The chain has TRBV6-5 and TRBJ2-5, with 8 bases identical to TRBD1. The V and J ends lost 2 bases and 6 bases, in that order; junction bases with no gene match: 5. The CDR3 extends over 14 amino acids. CDR1 and CDR2 from the germline V gene are MNHEY and SVGAGI. The CDR3 bases are TGTGCCAGCAGTTACCCAGGACAGGGAAAGACCCAGTACTTC. This sequence encodes CASSYPGQGKTQYF.

This clonotype was seen only a few times. V usage is TRBV28 and J usage is TRBJ2-2, with TRBD2 matching over 13 bases. V dropped 6 bases and J dropped 0; count of bases not matched to a gene: 4. In germline, CDR1 is MDHEN, CDR2 SYDVKM. There are 17 residues in the CDR3. As DNA, the CDR3 is TGTGCCAGCAGGGATACTAGCGGGAGGGCGAACACCGGGGAGCTGTTTTTT. Its protein product is CASRDTSGRANTGELFF.

The sample holds a few counts of this clonotype. The chain recombines TRBV3-2 with TRBJ1-5; TRBD1, the table's D call, lacks a check against the DNA. TRBV3-2 is termed a pseudogene. The CDR3 contains 13 residues. CDR3 region: CAVRCRAGQPQHF. The CDR3 bases are TGTGCCGTAAGATGCAGGGCGGGTCAGCCCCAGCATTTT.

In its sample, this clonotype was seen many times. This chain joins TRBV20-1 and TRBJ1-2, with D perhaps TRBD1 (6 bases). Germline V gene data show CDR1 as DFQATT and CDR2 as SNEGSKA (reference sequence). This CDR3 is built from 14 residues. V lost 0 bases and J 3 bases, leaving 11 bases between the germline ends. The CDR3 bases are TGCAGTGCTAGAGAGGACAGTACGTACTATGGCTACACCTTC. This codes for CSAREDSTYYGYTF.

This clonotype appeared many times. J is TRBJ2-5 and V is TRBV20-1, with 12 bases that match TRBD2. This CDR3 spans 17 amino acids. Germline V gene data show CDR1 as DFQATT and CDR2 as SNEGSKA (reference sequence). Germline trimming cut 5 bases from V and 4 bases from J; bases unmatched to any gene: 14. The chain's CDR3 is CSAPRLAGEGWIETQYF. Written as DNA, the CDR3 is TGCAGTGCTCCTCGACTAGCGGGAGAAGGATGGATAGAGACCCAGTACTTC.

There are many counts of this clonotype. The gene calls are TRBV28 and TRBJ1-2, with D perhaps matching TRBD1 (5 bases). This CDR3 is built from 12 residues. Germline V lookup: CDR1 MDHEN, CDR2 SYDVKM. Trimming removed 6 bases at V and 7 bases at J, with 12 bases between. The CDR3 loop reads CASSQGVRGYTF. CDR3 nucleotide sequence: TGTGCCAGCAGCCAGGGTGTTCGTGGCTACACCTTC.

The chain combines TRBV4-1 with TRBJ1-5; TRBD1 might be the D (6 bases). Germline CDR1 MGHRA, CDR2 YSYEKL. This CDR3 is built from 16 residues. V was shortened by 4 bases and J by 2 bases, with 15 bases between the two germline ends. The CDR3 DNA is TGCGCCAGCAGCCGTCTACAGGGCACAGGCAATCAGCCCCAGCATTTT. It specifies CASSRLQGTGNQPQHF.

This clonotype was seen a handful of times. This rearrangement joins TRBV12-3 or TRBV12-4 to TRBJ2-4; tentatively, D is TRBD1 (6 bases). The CDR3 is made up of 15 amino acids. Trimming cost V 3 bases and J 0 bases, with 9 bases left between them. Written as DNA, the CDR3 is TGTGCCAGCAGTTTCTTACAGGGAGCCAAAAACATTCAGTACTTC. This sequence encodes CASSFLQGAKNIQYF.

V is TRBV19 and J is TRBJ1-1, with D hard to call. The CDR3 is 12 amino acids. Germline V CDR1 and CDR2: LNHDA, SQIVND (reference sequence). V shed 5 bases and J shed 11 bases, with 15 bases lying between them. Here the CDR3 DNA reads TGTGCCAGTAGTCTCGGGTCCTTCGAGGCTTTCTTT. The encoded protein is CASSLGSFEAFF.

Comment on this clonotype: Just one base apart from a much larger clone, this may be a read error. The conserved phenylalanine or tryptophan is not found at the CDR3 terminus, so this likely reflects a read error. CDR3 loop: CASSLGTGSPLHL. The CDR3 DNA reads TGTGCCAGCAGTTTAGGGACTGGGTCTCCCCTCCACCTT. V gene TRBV12-3 or TRBV12-4 combines with J gene TRBJ1-6; the D is unclear. The CDR3 spans 13 residues. Trimming left V 1 base short and J 13 bases short, with 11 bases between.

This clonotype has a count of ten or more. This chain joins TRBV7-2 and TRBJ2-5, with a tentative D call TRBD1 (6 bases). V was trimmed by 1 base and J by 2 bases, leaving 8 bases between them. The CDR3 length is 14 residues. The V gene's germline CDR1 is SGHTA and CDR2 FQGNSA. The CDR3, as DNA: TGTGCCAGCAGCTTAGAACAGGGACAAGAGACCCAGTACTTC. Translation gives CASSLEQGQETQYF.

In DNA form, the CDR3 reads TGCGCCAGCAGCCAAGTCGGGGTGGCCGGGACCCTAACTAATGAAAAACTGTTTTTT. It is translated as CASSQVGVAGTLTNEKLFF. The J gene is TRBJ1-4, the V gene TRBV4-1; TRBD1 might be the D (5 bases). CDR3 length: 19 amino acids. CDR1 MGHRA and CDR2 YSYEKL come from the germline V gene. V lost 1 base to trimming and J lost 1 base, with 19 bases between them.

This clonotype occurred a few times. The chain recombines TRBV9 with TRBJ1-1; the D is unclear. The CDR3 runs to 14 residues. CDR1 is SGDLS and CDR2 is YYNGEE in the germline V gene. V lost 4 bases to trimming and J lost 0 bases, with 10 bases between them. Here the CDR3 DNA reads TGTGCCAGCAGCTCAGTAGGAATGAACACTGAAGCTTTCTTT. It encodes CASSSVGMNTEAFF.

About this clonotype itself: The CDR3 carries no conserved terminal phenylalanine or tryptophan, so it likely arises from a read error. This chain links TRBV5-6 with TRBJ2-7; 9 bases fit TRBD1. Germline values: CDR1 SGHDT, CDR2 YYEEEE. J lost 5 bases, V lost 5 bases, and 8 bases had no gene match. This CDR3 contains 14 residues. Here the CDR3 DNA reads TGTGCCAGCAGTTACGGACAGGGGATTGACGAGCAGTACCTC. Protein product: CASSYGQGIDEQYL.

This clonotype was seen a few times. V gene TRBV5-1 combines with J gene TRBJ1-2; no firm D call. The germline CDR1 and CDR2 sequences are SGHRS and YFSETQ. V was shortened by 6 bases and J by 1 base, with 10 bases between the two germline ends. The CDR3 sequence is 13 residues long. The DNA for the CDR3 is TGCGCCAGCACCTCACAGAATAACTATGGCTACACCTTC. The encoded protein is CASTSQNNYGYTF.

This clonotype has only one observation. This chain links TRBV29-1 with TRBJ2-2, with D possibly called TRBD1 or TRBD2 (5 bases each). This CDR3 contains 11 residues. CDR1 and CDR2 (germline): SQVTM, ANQGSEA. Trimming stripped 5 bases from V and 6 bases from J, with 7 bases between. This chain's CDR3 is CSVMGAGELFF. The CDR3 DNA is TGCAGCGTTATGGGGGCCGGGGAGCTGTTTTTT.

In its sample, this clonotype was seen many times. The chain uses TRBV3-1 and TRBJ1-2; the D is unclear. The V gene lost 2 bases and the J gene lost 4 bases, with 11 bases spanning the gap. The CDR3 runs 14 residues. Germline lookup yields CDR1 LGHDT and CDR2 YNNKEL (reference sequence). The CDR3 nucleotides read TGTGCCAGCAGCCAATTAAGGGCCACCTATGGCTACACCTTC. This sequence encodes CASSQLRATYGYTF. The full variable domain, its missing parts supplied by reference TRBV3-1 and TRBJ1-2, is DTAVSQTPKYLVTQMGNDKSIKCEQNLGHDTMYWYKQDSKKFLKIMFSYNNKELIINETVPNRFSPKSPDKAHLNLHINSLELGDSAVYFCASSQLRATYGYTFGSGTRLTVV.

This clonotype was observed a single time. V is TRBV7-2 and J is TRBJ1-3, with D unclear. The germline gives CDR1 SGHTA, CDR2 FQGNSA. The V end was cut by 5 bases, the J end by 0 bases, with 17 bases between. This CDR3 region has 17 residues. In DNA, the CDR3 is TGTGCCAGCAGCGTTCATAGGTCAAAACGCTCTGGAAACACCATATATTTT. This codes for CASSVHRSKRSGNTIYF.

In this sample, this clonotype turned up many times. The rearrangement uses TRBV28 and TRBJ1-2; no definite D call. Germline V lookup: CDR1 MDHEN, CDR2 SYDVKM. V lost 5 bases and J 2 bases, leaving 12 bases between the germline ends. This CDR3 spans 14 amino acids. CDR3 amino acids: CASSVDSDNYGYTF. The CDR3, as DNA: TGTGCCAGCAGTGTCGATTCGGACAACTATGGCTACACCTTC.